The present T cell receptor (beta chain) was sequenced within a study of shared clonotypes between healthy human individuals. Study-wide results and limits: Naive CD4 clonotypes overlapped across a few donors at approximately 5.3%. Non-shared clonotypes showed lower generation probabilities than clonotypes common to all four donors.

CD45RO-negative, CCR7-selected cells formed the naive CD8 fraction, which excluded terminally differentiated effector memory CD45RA+ cells. Germline V CDR1 and CDR2: SGDLS, YYNGEE. This CDR3 has 15 residues. V lost 3 bases and J 4 bases, leaving 16 bases between the germline ends. TCRdb's table, derived via immunoSEQ multiplex PCR, lists solely in-frame clones and lacks some. The repertoire holds around 2.1 million clones, with roughly 91% as singletons. Note on this clone: The antigen is unknown.

The TCR comes from a young man in good health. Some clones in this sample may be carry-over from other donors' samples. This sequence joins TRBV9 and TRBJ1-2, with D perhaps TRBD1 (5 bases). Sample: naive CD8+ T cells from PBMCs. The CDR3 sequence is CASSGWPDSPYGYTF. The CDR3 coding sequence is TGTGCCAGCAGCGGCTGGCCTGACAGTCCCTATGGCTACACCTTC.